These 7 T cell receptor beta chains were sequenced from one sample in a study of cytomegalovirus exposure and HLA in healthy donors. Generated by immunoSEQ multiplex PCR, the TCRdb table keeps only in-frame clones and is missing some. Of about 58,000 clones listed, more than 75% are singletons. The sequenced sample consisted of PBMCs. The receptors were gathered from a man between 18 and 29 years old in good health and CMV-seronegative.

This chain uses TRBV19 with TRBJ2-2, with TRBD1 identical over 7 bases. Germline-derived CDR1 and CDR2 are LNHDA and SQIVND (reference sequence). J was trimmed by 6 bases and V by 4 bases; bases with no gene match: 14. This CDR3 is 17 amino acids long. CDR3 protein: CASSKEYRGHWAGELFF. The CDR3 coding sequence is TGTGCCAGTAGTAAAGAATACAGGGGTCATTGGGCCGGGGAGCTGTTTTTT.

CDR3 region: CASSLGLDSTDTQYF. The CDR3, as DNA: TGTGCCAGCAGCCTCGGACTAGACAGCACAGATACGCAGTATTTT. J is TRBJ2-3 and V is TRBV28; 7 nucleotides line up with TRBD2. The germline CDR1 and CDR2 sequences are MDHEN and SYDVKM. The length of the CDR3 is 15 residues. Trimming at V came to 6 bases and at J to 0 bases, leaving 6 bases not matched to a gene.

CDR3 region: CSVGTDGNEQYF. The CDR3 DNA sequence: TGCAGCGTTGGGACGGACGGGAACGAGCAGTACTTC. The chain employs TRBV29-1 and TRBJ2-7; the D gene is possibly TRBD2 (5 bases). This CDR3 is built from 12 residues. CDR1 and CDR2 from the germline V gene are SQVTM and ANQGSEA. V dropped 4 bases and J dropped 5 bases, with 12 bases sitting between them.

The CDR3 protein is CASSVDISGANVLTF. The CDR3 DNA reads TGTGCCAGCAGCGTGGACATATCTGGGGCCAACGTCCTGACTTTC. This chain connects TRBV9 to TRBJ2-6; tentatively, D is TRBD1 (5 bases). The V gene lost 2 bases and the J gene lost 1 base, with 7 bases spanning the gap. This CDR3 is built from 15 residues. Germline-derived CDR1 and CDR2 are SGDLS and YYNGEE.

The V call is TRBV29-1, the J call TRBJ2-7, with D unresolved. The ends were cut back, 5 bases at V and 1 base at J, with 9 bases in the middle. The CDR3 sequence is 12 residues long. Germline assignment: CDR1 SQVTM and CDR2 ANQGSEA. This chain's CDR3 is CSVSTWSYEQYF. CDR3 nucleotides: TGCAGCGTTTCAACATGGTCCTACGAGCAGTACTTC.

The rearrangement uses TRBV27 and TRBJ2-7; the match to TRBD2 covers 10 bases. V dropped 3 bases and J dropped 5; count of bases not matched to a gene: 4. This CDR3 has 14 residues. Germline V gene sequence: CDR1 MNHEY, CDR2 SMNVEV (reference sequence). CDR3 sequence: CASSFLAGAHEQYF. The CDR3, as DNA: TGTGCCAGCAGTTTTCTAGCGGGAGCCCACGAGCAGTACTTC.

J is TRBJ2-5 and V is TRBV7-6; 11 bases fit TRBD2. There are 16 residues in the CDR3. The junction had 3 bases not matched to a gene; V was cut back by 3 bases and J by 0 bases. The V gene's germline CDR1 is SGHVS and CDR2 FNYEAQ. The CDR3 DNA reads TGTGCCAGCAGCTTCGGGACTAGCGGAAACCAAGAGACCCAGTACTTC. It encodes CASSFGTSGNQETQYF.